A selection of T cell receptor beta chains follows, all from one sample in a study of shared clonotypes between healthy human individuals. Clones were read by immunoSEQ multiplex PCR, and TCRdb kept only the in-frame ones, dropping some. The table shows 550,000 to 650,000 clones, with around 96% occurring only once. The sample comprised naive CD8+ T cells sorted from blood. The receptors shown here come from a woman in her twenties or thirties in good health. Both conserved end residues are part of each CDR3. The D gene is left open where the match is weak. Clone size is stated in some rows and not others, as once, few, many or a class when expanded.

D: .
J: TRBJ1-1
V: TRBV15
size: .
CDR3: CATSGGKPKMMNTEAFF
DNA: TGTGCCACCAGCGGTGGAAAACCGAAAATGATGAACACTGAAGCTTTCTTT

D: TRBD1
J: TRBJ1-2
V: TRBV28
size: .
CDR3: CASGLFRGQGYTF
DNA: TGTGCCAGCGGACTCTTCAGGGGGCAGGGCTACACCTTC

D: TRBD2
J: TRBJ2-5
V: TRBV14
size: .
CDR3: CASSQVSAGGAETQYF
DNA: TGTGCCAGCAGCCAAGTATCCGCGGGAGGGGCAGAGACCCAGTACTTC

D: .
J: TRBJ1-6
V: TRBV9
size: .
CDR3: CASSVGGTPLHF
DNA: TGTGCCAGCAGCGTAGGTGGGACACCCCTCCACTTT

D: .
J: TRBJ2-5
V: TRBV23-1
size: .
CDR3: CASSLPTADRKTQYF
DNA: TGCGCCAGCAGTCTCCCGACAGCCGATAGGAAGACCCAGTACTTC

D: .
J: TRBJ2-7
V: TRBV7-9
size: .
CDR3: CASSDTYEQYF
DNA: TGTGCCAGCAGCGACACATACGAGCAGTACTTC

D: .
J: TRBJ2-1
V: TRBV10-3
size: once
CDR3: CAIAPGVSDEQFF
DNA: TGTGCCATCGCGCCGGGAGTTTCGGATGAGCAGTTCTTC

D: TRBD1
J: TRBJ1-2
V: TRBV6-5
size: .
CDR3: CASSYSGTGAPYGYTF
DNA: TGTGCCAGCAGTTACTCCGGGACAGGGGCGCCCTATGGCTACACCTTC

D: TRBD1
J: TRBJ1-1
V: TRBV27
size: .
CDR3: CASSFRRDRAEAFF
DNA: TGTGCCAGCAGTTTTCGCCGGGACAGGGCCGAAGCTTTCTTT

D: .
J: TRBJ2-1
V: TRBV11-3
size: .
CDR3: CASSLGLNNEQFF
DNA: TGTGCCAGCAGCCTGGGACTTAACAATGAGCAGTTCTTC

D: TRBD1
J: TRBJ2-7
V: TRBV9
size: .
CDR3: CASSVSPGTVYEQYF
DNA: TGTGCCAGCAGCGTATCTCCCGGGACAGTGTACGAGCAGTACTTC

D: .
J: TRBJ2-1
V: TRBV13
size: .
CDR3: CASSQTDYLDEQFF
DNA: TGTGCCAGCAGCCAAACCGACTACCTCGATGAGCAGTTCTTC

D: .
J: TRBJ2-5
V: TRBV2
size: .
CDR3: CASSDSPGVYDQETQYF
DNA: TGTGCCAGCAGTGACTCACCGGGAGTCTATGATCAAGAGACCCAGTACTTC

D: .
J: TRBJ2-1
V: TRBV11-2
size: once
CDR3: CASSLVGGDYNEQFF
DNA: TGTGCCAGCAGCTTAGTGGGCGGGGACTACAATGAGCAGTTCTTC

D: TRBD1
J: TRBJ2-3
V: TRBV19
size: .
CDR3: CASTPGQTPLYTQYF
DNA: TGTGCCAGTACCCCGGGACAGACGCCGCTCTATACGCAGTATTTT

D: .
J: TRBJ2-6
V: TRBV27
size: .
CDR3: CASNPAASGANVLTF
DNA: TGTGCCAGCAACCCGGCCGCCTCTGGGGCCAACGTCCTGACTTTC

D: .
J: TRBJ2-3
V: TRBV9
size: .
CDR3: CASSAWTSTDTQYF
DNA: TGTGCCAGCAGCGCGTGGACTAGCACAGATACGCAGTATTTT

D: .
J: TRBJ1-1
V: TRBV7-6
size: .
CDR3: CASSVAQGTEAFF
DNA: TGTGCCAGCAGCGTCGCGCAGGGCACTGAAGCTTTCTTT

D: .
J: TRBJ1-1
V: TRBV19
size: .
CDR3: CASSIRGAEPDNTEAFF
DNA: TGTGCCAGTAGTATTCGGGGGGCAGAGCCTGACAACACTGAAGCTTTCTTT

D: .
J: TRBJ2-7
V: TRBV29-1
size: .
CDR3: CSVEIGQLYEQYF
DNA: TGCAGCGTTGAAATAGGACAATTATACGAGCAGTACTTC

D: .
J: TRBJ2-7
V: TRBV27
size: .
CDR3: CASRSGASSYEQYF
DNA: TGTGCCAGCAGATCAGGGGCAAGCTCCTACGAGCAGTACTTC

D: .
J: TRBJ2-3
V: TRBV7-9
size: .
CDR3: CASSLEQFMNFDTQYF
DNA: TGTGCCAGCAGCTTAGAACAGTTTATGAACTTCGATACGCAGTATTTT

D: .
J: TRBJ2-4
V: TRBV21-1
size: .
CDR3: CASSKVSGRLSKNIQYF
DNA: TGTGCCAGCAGCAAAGTTTCCGGGAGGTTGTCCAAAAACATTCAGTACTTC

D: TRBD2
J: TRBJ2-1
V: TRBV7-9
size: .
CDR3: CASTGGDNEQFF
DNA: TGTGCCAGCACGGGGGGAGACAATGAGCAGTTCTTC

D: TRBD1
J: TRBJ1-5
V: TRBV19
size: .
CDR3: CASSIGDRPDQPQHF
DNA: TGTGCCAGTAGTATTGGGGACAGGCCTGATCAGCCCCAGCATTTT

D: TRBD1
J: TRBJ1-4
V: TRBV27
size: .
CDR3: CASTDRGPLTTNEKLFF
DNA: TGTGCCAGCACCGATAGGGGGCCTTTGACGACGAATGAAAAACTGTTTTTT

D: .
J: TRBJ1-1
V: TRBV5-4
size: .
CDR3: CASSLAGGGIGAFF
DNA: TGTGCCAGCAGCTTGGCCGGAGGGGGGATTGGAGCTTTCTTT

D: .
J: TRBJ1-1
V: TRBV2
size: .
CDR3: CASSGGGWTEAFF
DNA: TGTGCCAGCAGTGGTGGGGGATGGACTGAAGCTTTCTTT

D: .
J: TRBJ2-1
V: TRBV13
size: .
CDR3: CASSLSRNEQFF
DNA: TGTGCCAGCAGCTTAAGTCGCAATGAGCAGTTCTTC

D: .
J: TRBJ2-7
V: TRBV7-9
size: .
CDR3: CASSPQYEQYF
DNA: TGTGCCAGCAGCCCCCAGTACGAGCAGTACTTC

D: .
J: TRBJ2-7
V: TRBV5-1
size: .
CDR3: CASSFPIFGVPYEQYF
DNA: TGCGCCAGCAGCTTTCCCATTTTTGGGGTTCCCTACGAGCAGTACTTC

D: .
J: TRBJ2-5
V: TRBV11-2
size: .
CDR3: CASSLGRTRAETQYF
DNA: TGTGCCAGCAGCTTGGGCAGGACACGGGCGGAGACCCAGTACTTC

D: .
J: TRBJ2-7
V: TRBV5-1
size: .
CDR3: CASSYKTANYEQYF
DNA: TGCGCCAGCAGCTATAAGACAGCTAACTACGAGCAGTACTTC

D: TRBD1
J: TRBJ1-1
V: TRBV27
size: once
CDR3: CASSFTGGNTEAFF
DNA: TGTGCCAGCAGTTTTACAGGGGGGAACACTGAAGCTTTCTTT

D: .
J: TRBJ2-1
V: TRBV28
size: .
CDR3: CASSRDGNEQFF
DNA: TGTGCCAGCTCTCGGGACGGCAATGAGCAGTTCTTC

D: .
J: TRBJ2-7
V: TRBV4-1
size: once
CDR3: CASSPTTDSSYEQYF
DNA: TGCGCCAGCAGCCCAACCACGGATAGCTCCTACGAGCAGTACTTC

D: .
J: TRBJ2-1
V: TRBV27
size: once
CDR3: CASTPGGNEQFF
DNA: TGTGCCAGCACCCCCGGTGGCAATGAGCAGTTCTTC

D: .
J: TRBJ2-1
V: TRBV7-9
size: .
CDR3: CASSLSLLNEQFF
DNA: TGTGCCAGCAGCTTGAGTCTCTTAAATGAGCAGTTCTTC

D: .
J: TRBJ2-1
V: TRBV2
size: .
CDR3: CASSERDRYNEQFF
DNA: TGTGCCAGCAGTGAAAGGGACCGCTACAATGAGCAGTTCTTC

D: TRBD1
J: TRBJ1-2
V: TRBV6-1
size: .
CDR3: CASDATGNYGYTF
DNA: TGTGCCAGCGATGCGACAGGGAACTATGGCTACACCTTC

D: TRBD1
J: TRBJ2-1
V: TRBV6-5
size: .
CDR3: CASSYATGVYNEQFF
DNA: TGTGCCAGCAGTTACGCGACAGGGGTCTACAATGAGCAGTTCTTC